The rows below give T cell receptor beta chains drawn from one sample of a study of cytomegalovirus exposure and HLA in healthy donors. The data were produced by immunoSEQ multiplex PCR, yet TCRdb's version contains in-frame clones alone and is incomplete. This table has some 150,000 clones, 60% to 80% appearing once. What was sequenced was PBMCs. These TCRs come from a woman between 50 and 59 years old in good health and CMV-seronegative. The CDR3 runs from the conserved cysteine through the conserved F or W. The D gene is left open where the match is weak. Where a row states a size, it is once, few, many or the class of an expanded clone; other rows omit it.

v_call: TRBV21-1
clone_size: NA
j_call: TRBJ1-6
d_call: NA
cdr3_nt: TGTGCCAGCAGCACAAAATCAGGGGCGTCCTATAATTCACCCCTCCACTTT
cdr3_aa: CASSTKSGASYNSPLHF

v_call: TRBV4-3
clone_size: NA
j_call: TRBJ1-5
d_call: NA
cdr3_nt: TGCGCCAGCAGCCAAGATTGGGCAGAGTATAGCAATCAGCCCCAGCATTTT
cdr3_aa: CASSQDWAEYSNQPQHF

v_call: TRBV5-1
clone_size: NA
j_call: TRBJ1-3
d_call: TRBD1
cdr3_nt: TGCGCCAGCAGCTCTCGCTGGGACAGGGGCTCTCCTGACTCTGGAAACACCATATATTTT
cdr3_aa: CASSSRWDRGSPDSGNTIYF

v_call: TRBV11-2
clone_size: few
j_call: TRBJ1-2
d_call: TRBD1
cdr3_nt: TGTGCCAGCACCTTGCAGGACAGGCCATTGACAGGTGGCTACACCTTC
cdr3_aa: CASTLQDRPLTGGYTF

v_call: TRBV19
clone_size: once
j_call: TRBJ1-2
d_call: NA
cdr3_nt: TGTGCCAGTAGTATAGTTCTGTCAGGGCCTAGTGGCTACACCTTC
cdr3_aa: CASSIVLSGPSGYTF

v_call: TRBV5-1
clone_size: once
j_call: TRBJ2-7
d_call: TRBD1
cdr3_nt: TGCGCCAGCAGCTTGGGGGACAGTGAAGAGCAGTACTTC
cdr3_aa: CASSLGDSEEQYF

v_call: TRBV5-4
clone_size: few
j_call: TRBJ2-1
d_call: NA
cdr3_nt: TGTGCCAGCACCATCGTGGGAGGGGGTGAGCAGTTCTTC
cdr3_aa: CASTIVGGGEQFF

v_call: TRBV5-1
clone_size: NA
j_call: TRBJ2-2
d_call: NA
cdr3_nt: TGCGCCAGCAGAGAGGGGAGGACCGGGGAGCTGTTTTTT
cdr3_aa: CASREGRTGELFF

v_call: TRBV11-2
clone_size: NA
j_call: TRBJ2-7
d_call: NA
cdr3_nt: TGTGCCAGCAGCTTATCCGCCTACGAGCAGTACTTC
cdr3_aa: CASSLSAYEQYF

v_call: TRBV18
clone_size: NA
j_call: TRBJ1-1
d_call: NA
cdr3_nt: TGTGCCAGCTCACCATCCGACATGAACACTGAAGCTTTCTTT
cdr3_aa: CASSPSDMNTEAFF

v_call: TRBV7-2
clone_size: NA
j_call: TRBJ2-7
d_call: TRBD1
cdr3_nt: TGTGCCAGCAGCCTACAGAGGAGTTCGGGGACAGGGTCATCCTACGAGCAGTACTTC
cdr3_aa: CASSLQRSSGTGSSYEQYF

v_call: TRBV11-2
clone_size: NA
j_call: TRBJ1-6
d_call: TRBD1
cdr3_nt: TGTGCCAGCAGCCGGACAGGGGAGAACCTTAATTCACCCCTCCACTTT
cdr3_aa: CASSRTGENLNSPLHF

v_call: TRBV4-2
clone_size: NA
j_call: TRBJ1-4
d_call: TRBD1
cdr3_nt: TGTGCCAGCAGCCAAGAGGGGACAGGGGTCCGTGAAAAACTGTTTTTT
cdr3_aa: CASSQEGTGVREKLFF

v_call: TRBV6-5
clone_size: NA
j_call: TRBJ2-1
d_call: NA
cdr3_nt: TGTGCCAGCAGGAGACAGTTGGATGAGCAGTTCTTC
cdr3_aa: CASRRQLDEQFF

v_call: TRBV19
clone_size: NA
j_call: TRBJ2-2
d_call: TRBD1
cdr3_nt: TGTGCCAGTAGTATGGGACAGCGTGGCGCCGGGGAGCTGTTTTTT
cdr3_aa: CASSMGQRGAGELFF

v_call: TRBV7-9
clone_size: NA
j_call: TRBJ1-4
d_call: NA
cdr3_nt: TGTGCCAGCAGCCCCCCTTCAGGGAATAACCTTGAAAAACTGTTTTTT
cdr3_aa: CASSPPSGNNLEKLFF

v_call: TRBV6-5
clone_size: NA
j_call: TRBJ1-5
d_call: NA
cdr3_nt: TGTGCCAGCAGGTCAAGAGGCCCGAGCAATCAGCCCCAGCATTTT
cdr3_aa: CASRSRGPSNQPQHF

v_call: TRBV6-6
clone_size: once
j_call: TRBJ1-5
d_call: NA
cdr3_nt: TGTGCCAGCAGTTTGCCGACAGGCCGACAGCCCCAGCATTTT
cdr3_aa: CASSLPTGRQPQHF

v_call: TRBV5-6
clone_size: NA
j_call: TRBJ1-1
d_call: TRBD1
cdr3_nt: TGTGCCAGCAGCCCACAGGGGGCTGAGAGAACTGAAGCTTTCTTT
cdr3_aa: CASSPQGAERTEAFF

v_call: TRBV13
clone_size: NA
j_call: TRBJ2-1
d_call: NA
cdr3_nt: TGTGCCAGCAGCTTAGCTGGGGAGGCCTACAATGAGCAGTTCTTC
cdr3_aa: CASSLAGEAYNEQFF

v_call: TRBV6-1
clone_size: NA
j_call: TRBJ2-7
d_call: NA
cdr3_nt: TGTGCCAGCAGTGGGGACACTGCGATGTCCTACGAGCAGTACTTC
cdr3_aa: CASSGDTAMSYEQYF

v_call: TRBV7-9
clone_size: NA
j_call: TRBJ2-7
d_call: TRBD2
cdr3_nt: TGTGCCAGCAGCTCCACCGGGACTAGCGGGGGTTACGAGCAGTACTTC
cdr3_aa: CASSSTGTSGGYEQYF

v_call: TRBV6-1
clone_size: NA
j_call: TRBJ1-5
d_call: NA
cdr3_nt: TGTGCCAGCAGTGGACTTGCGACCCATCAGCCCCAGCATTTT
cdr3_aa: CASSGLATHQPQHF